The sequence of this T cell receptor (beta chain) was determined in a study of shared clonotypes between healthy human individuals. On the study more broadly: Aged between 18 and 49, the donors were a couple of women and three men.

The CDR3 spans 17 residues. With 1 base removed from V and 0 bases from J, the gap between germline ends came to 15 bases. CDR1 and CDR2 (germline): MDHEN, SYDVKM. Healthy adults negative for HIV, lacking recent acute infections or vaccinations, served as donors. In the authors' methods: ImmunoSEQ gave junction-only sequences without quality scores, so filtering differed. The table came from immunoSEQ multiplex PCR; TCRdb's copy has only in-frame clones and leaves some out. That table gives V, J and clone size, and the DNA gave D and trimming. The table records over a million clones, 95% to 99% of them present only once.

Sequencing was carried out using naive CD4+ T cells sorted from blood. The subset here: CD45RA+ positively selected. This sequence joins TRBV28 and TRBJ1-2, with TRBD1 as a possible D gene (6 bases). The clonotype comes from a man aged 30-40 years in good health. The CDR3 spells CASSLLSKGGTNYGYTF. CDR3 coding DNA: TGTGCCAGCAGTTTATTGTCGAAGGGGGGAACTAACTATGGCTACACCTTC.